This T cell receptor beta chain stems from a study of T cells in Graves' hyperthyroidism and ophthalmopathy. This CDR3 contains 13 residues. Germline V gene sequence: CDR1 LGHNT, CDR2 FRNRAP. After removal of 5 bases from V and 6 bases from J, the junction contained 3 bases not matched to a gene. TCR beta CDR3 sequences were amplified from RNA transcripts. The study used the HTBI primer set for a first-round RT-PCR of the TCR CDR3. TCRdb reprocessed the multiplex PCR reads with MiXCR, giving one entry per CDR3 protein. The sample yields approximately 720,000 distinct CDR3 sequences, 18% seen once. Uncontrolled infection, other autoimmune disease, pregnancy or lactation led to exclusion. Used for diagnoses were clinical symptoms, serum thyroxine and TRAb, thyroid ultrasound and orbital computed tomography. There are many counts of this clonotype. Its specificity is not known. Study-level results: Blood also showed most of the thyroid clonotypes that were expanded above 0.001. A model built on 13 V-J features separated ophthalmopathy from stable hyperthyroidism.

This receptor was obtained from a woman aged 50 to 60 with Graves' hyperthyroidism that later progressed to Graves' ophthalmopathy. Sequences were obtained from blood. The J gene is TRBJ1-1, the V gene TRBV12-5; TRBD1 matches at 10 bases. Here the CDR3 reads CASGRDRGPEAFF. The CDR3 coding sequence is TGTGCTAGTGGTCGCGACAGGGGGCCTGAAGCTTTCTTT.